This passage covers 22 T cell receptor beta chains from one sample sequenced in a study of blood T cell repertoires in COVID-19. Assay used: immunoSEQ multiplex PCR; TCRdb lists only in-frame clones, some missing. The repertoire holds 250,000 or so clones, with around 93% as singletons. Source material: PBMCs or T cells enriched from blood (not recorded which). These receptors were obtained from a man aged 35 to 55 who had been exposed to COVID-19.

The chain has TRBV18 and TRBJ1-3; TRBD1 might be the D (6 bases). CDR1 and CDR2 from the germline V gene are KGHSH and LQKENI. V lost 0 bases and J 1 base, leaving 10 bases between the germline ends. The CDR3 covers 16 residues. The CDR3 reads CASSPPQGNSGNTIYF. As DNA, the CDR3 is TGTGCCAGCTCACCACCTCAGGGGAATTCTGGAAACACCATATATTTT.

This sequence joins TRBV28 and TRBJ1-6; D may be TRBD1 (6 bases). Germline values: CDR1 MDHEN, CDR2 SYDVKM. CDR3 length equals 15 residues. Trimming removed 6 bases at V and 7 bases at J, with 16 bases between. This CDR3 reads CASRSRDNGNSPLHF. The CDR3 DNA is TGTGCCAGCAGATCGAGGGACAACGGGAATTCACCCCTCCACTTT.

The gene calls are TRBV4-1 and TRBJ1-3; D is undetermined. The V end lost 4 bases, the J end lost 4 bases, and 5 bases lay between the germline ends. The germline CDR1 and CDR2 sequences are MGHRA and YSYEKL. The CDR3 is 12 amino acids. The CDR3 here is CASSPRGNTIYF. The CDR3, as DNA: TGCGCCAGCAGCCCTAGAGGAAACACCATATATTTT.

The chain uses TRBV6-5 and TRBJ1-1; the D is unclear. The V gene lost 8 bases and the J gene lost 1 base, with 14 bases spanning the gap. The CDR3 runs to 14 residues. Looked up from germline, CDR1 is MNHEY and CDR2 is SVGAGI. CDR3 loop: CASHSRQTNTEAFF. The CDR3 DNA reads TGTGCCAGCCATTCGAGGCAGACGAACACTGAAGCTTTCTTT.

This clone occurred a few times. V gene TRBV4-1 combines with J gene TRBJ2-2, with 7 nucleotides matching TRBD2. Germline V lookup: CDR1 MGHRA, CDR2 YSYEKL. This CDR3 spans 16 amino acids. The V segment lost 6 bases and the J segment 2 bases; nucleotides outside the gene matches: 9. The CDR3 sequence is CASSQVAGRNTGELFF. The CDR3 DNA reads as TGCGCCAGCAGTCAGGTAGCGGGCCGTAACACCGGGGAGCTGTTTTTT.

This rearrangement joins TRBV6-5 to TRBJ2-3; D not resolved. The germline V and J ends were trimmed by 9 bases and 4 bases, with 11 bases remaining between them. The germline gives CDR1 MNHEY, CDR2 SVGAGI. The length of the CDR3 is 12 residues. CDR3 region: CASNTYPDTQYF. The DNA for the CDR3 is TGTGCCAGTAATACCTATCCAGATACGCAGTATTTT.

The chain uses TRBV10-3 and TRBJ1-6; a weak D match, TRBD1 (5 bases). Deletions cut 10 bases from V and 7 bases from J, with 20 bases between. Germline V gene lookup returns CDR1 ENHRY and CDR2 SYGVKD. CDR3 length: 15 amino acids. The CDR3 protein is CATSWDGGKNSPLHF. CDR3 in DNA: TGTGCCACCTCCTGGGATGGGGGGAAGAATTCACCCCTCCACTTT.

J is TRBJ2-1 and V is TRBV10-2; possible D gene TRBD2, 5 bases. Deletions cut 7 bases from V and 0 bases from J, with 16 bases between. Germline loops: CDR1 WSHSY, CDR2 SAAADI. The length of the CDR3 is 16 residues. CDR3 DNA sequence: TGCGCCAGCACCCTTACCGAGGGAAACTCCTACAATGAGCAGTTCTTC. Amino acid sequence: CASTLTEGNSYNEQFF.

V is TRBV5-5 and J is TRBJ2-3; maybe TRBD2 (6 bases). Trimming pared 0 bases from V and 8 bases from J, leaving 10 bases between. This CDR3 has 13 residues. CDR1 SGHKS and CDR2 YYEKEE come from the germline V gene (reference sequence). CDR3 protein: CASSLESEGTQYF. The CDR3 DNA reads TGTGCCAGCAGCTTGGAATCGGAGGGTACGCAGTATTTT.

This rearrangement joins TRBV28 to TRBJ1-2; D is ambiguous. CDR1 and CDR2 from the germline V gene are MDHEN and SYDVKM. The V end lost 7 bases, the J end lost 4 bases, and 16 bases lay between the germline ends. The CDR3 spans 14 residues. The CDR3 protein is CASNPEGVAYGYTF. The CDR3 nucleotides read TGTGCCAGCAACCCAGAGGGAGTCGCCTATGGCTACACCTTC.

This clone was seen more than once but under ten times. This chain's CDR3 is CASSLSNPGANQPQHF. As DNA, the CDR3 is TGTGCCAGCAGTTTAAGTAACCCAGGGGCCAATCAGCCCCAGCATTTT. V and J are TRBV28 and TRBJ1-5, with D possibly being TRBD1 (6 bases). The CDR3 spans 16 residues. The germline CDR1 and CDR2 sequences are MDHEN and SYDVKM. Trimming cost V 2 bases and J 3 bases, with 14 bases left between them.

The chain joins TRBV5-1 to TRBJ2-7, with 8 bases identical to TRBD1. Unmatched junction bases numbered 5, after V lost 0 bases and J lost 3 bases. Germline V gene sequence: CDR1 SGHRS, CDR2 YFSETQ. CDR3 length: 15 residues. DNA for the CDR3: TGCGCCAGCAGCTTGGGACAGGGGCGGGTCTACGAGCAGTACTTC. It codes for CASSLGQGRVYEQYF.

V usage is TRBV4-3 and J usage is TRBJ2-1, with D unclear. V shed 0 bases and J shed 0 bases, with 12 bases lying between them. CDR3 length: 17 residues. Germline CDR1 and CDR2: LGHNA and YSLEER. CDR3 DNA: TGCGCCAGCAGCCAAGATAAAGAGTTTAACTCCTACAATGAGCAGTTCTTC. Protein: CASSQDKEFNSYNEQFF.

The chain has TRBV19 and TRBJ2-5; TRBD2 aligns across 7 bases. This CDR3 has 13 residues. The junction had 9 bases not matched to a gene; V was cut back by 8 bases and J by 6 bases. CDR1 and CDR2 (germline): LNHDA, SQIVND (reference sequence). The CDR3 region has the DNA TGTGCCAGTCAAGGCGGGAGTGGGAAGACCCAGTACTTC. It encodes CASQGGSGKTQYF.

CDR3 nucleotide sequence: TGTGCCAGCAGCCCAACCCCAGGGCCCAAAAACATTCAGTACTTC. It yields the protein CASSPTPGPKNIQYF. The rearrangement joins TRBV6-5 to TRBJ2-4, with D maybe TRBD1 (5 bases). The germline V and J ends were trimmed by 6 bases and 2 bases, with 14 bases remaining between them. The CDR3 runs to 15 residues. Germline CDR1 is MNHEY and CDR2 is SVGAGI.

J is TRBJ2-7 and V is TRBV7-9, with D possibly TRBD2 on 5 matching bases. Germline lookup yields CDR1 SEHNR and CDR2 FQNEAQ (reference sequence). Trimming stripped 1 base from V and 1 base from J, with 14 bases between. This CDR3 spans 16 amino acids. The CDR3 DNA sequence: TGTGCCAGCAGCTTAGGGACGGGGTTTATTTCCTACGAGCAGTACTTC. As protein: CASSLGTGFISYEQYF.

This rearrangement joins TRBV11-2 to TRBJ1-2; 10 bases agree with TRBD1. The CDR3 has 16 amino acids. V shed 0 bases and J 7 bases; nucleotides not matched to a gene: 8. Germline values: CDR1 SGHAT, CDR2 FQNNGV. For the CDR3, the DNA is TGTGCCAGCAGCTTAGACCCGGGACAGGGGTTAACTGGCTACACCTTC. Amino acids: CASSLDPGQGLTGYTF.

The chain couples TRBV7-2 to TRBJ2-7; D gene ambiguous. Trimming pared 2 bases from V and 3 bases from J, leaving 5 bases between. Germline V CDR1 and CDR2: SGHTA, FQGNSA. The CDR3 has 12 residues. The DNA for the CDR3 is TGTGCCAGCAGCTTACCCAACTACGAGCAGTACTTC. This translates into CASSLPNYEQYF.

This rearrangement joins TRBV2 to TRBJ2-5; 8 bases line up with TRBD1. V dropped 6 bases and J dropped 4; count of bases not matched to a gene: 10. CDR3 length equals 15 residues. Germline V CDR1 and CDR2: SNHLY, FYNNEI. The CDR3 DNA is TGTGCCAGCAGACAAACCAGGGGGCTCGGAGAGACCCAGTACTTC. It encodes CASRQTRGLGETQYF. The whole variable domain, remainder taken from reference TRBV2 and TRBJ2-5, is EPEVTQTPSHQVTQMGQEVILRCVPISNHLYFYWYRQILGQKVEFLVSFYNNEISEKSEIFDDQFSVERPDGSNFTLKIRSTKLEDSAMYFCASRQTRGLGETQYFGPGTRLLVL.

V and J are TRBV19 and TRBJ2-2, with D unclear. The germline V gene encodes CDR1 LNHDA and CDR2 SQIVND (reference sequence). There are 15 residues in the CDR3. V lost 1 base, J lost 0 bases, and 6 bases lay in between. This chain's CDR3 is CASSIGGSNTGELFF. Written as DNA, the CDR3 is TGTGCCAGTAGTATAGGCGGCTCGAACACCGGGGAGCTGTTTTTT.

CDR3 sequence: CASRRSYRATGELFF. The CDR3 coding sequence is TGCGCCAGCAGACGTAGTTACAGGGCAACCGGGGAGCTGTTTTTT. The gene calls are TRBV4-3 and TRBJ2-2; possibly TRBD1 for D (6 bases). The CDR3 length is 15 residues. CDR1 is LGHNA, CDR2 YSLEER, per germline. Trimming removed 6 bases from V and 5 bases from J, with 16 bases in between.

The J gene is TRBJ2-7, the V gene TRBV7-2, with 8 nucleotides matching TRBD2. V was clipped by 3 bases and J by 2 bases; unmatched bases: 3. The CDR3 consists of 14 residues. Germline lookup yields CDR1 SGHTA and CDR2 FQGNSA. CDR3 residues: CASSFPGGAYEQYF. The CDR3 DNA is TGTGCCAGCAGCTTCCCGGGAGGGGCCTACGAGCAGTACTTC.